Listed below are T cell receptor beta chains from one sample, sequenced in a study of blood T cell repertoires in COVID-19. Sequencing was performed with immunoSEQ multiplex PCR; in TCRdb, only in-frame clones are kept and a portion is missing. The table includes about 150,000 clones, roughly 88% detected once. Sequenced: PBMCs or T cells enriched from blood (not recorded which). The receptors originated from a woman aged 45-59 years who had recovered from COVID-19. The CDR3 runs from the conserved cysteine through the conserved F or W. A D gene is named only where the DNA matches it firmly. Some rows have no size entry. The others give once, few or many, or a class for an expanded clone.

j_gene: TRBJ1-1; d_gene: NA; abundance: NA; v_gene: TRBV5-4; CDR3aa: CASSLGRGAEAFF; CDR3nt: TGTGCCAGCAGCTTGGGCAGGGGCGCTGAAGCTTTCTTT
j_gene: TRBJ2-5; d_gene: TRBD1; abundance: NA; v_gene: TRBV7-9; CDR3aa: CASRTGGLETQYF; CDR3nt: TGTGCCAGCAGGACAGGGGGGTTAGAGACCCAGTACTTC
j_gene: TRBJ2-4; d_gene: NA; abundance: NA; v_gene: TRBV28; CDR3aa: CASSSTGISTKNIQYF; CDR3nt: TGTGCCAGCAGTTCAACAGGGATCTCCACCAAAAACATTCAGTACTTC
j_gene: TRBJ1-1; d_gene: TRBD1; abundance: NA; v_gene: TRBV15; CDR3aa: CATSVRGPSTEAFF; CDR3nt: TGTGCCACCAGCGTCAGGGGGCCTTCCACTGAAGCTTTCTTT
j_gene: TRBJ2-1; d_gene: NA; abundance: NA; v_gene: TRBV6-2/TRBV6-3; CDR3aa: CASSSGTFSYNEQFF; CDR3nt: TGTGCCAGCAGTTCGGGGACATTTTCCTACAATGAGCAGTTCTTC
j_gene: TRBJ2-1; d_gene: TRBD2; abundance: once; v_gene: TRBV3-1/TRBV3-2; CDR3aa: CASSQGSGGANEQFF; CDR3nt: TGTGCCAGCAGCCAAGGGAGCGGGGGGGCCAATGAGCAGTTCTTC
j_gene: TRBJ1-1; d_gene: TRBD1; abundance: NA; v_gene: TRBV6-2/TRBV6-3; CDR3aa: CASSTRETGVGTEAFF; CDR3nt: TGTGCCAGCAGTACGCGGGAGACAGGGGTGGGGACTGAAGCTTTCTTT
j_gene: TRBJ2-5; d_gene: TRBD2; abundance: NA; v_gene: TRBV27; CDR3aa: CASSLGTSGGGKTQYF; CDR3nt: TGTGCCAGCAGTCTGGGGACTAGCGGGGGTGGGAAGACCCAGTACTTC
j_gene: TRBJ2-3; d_gene: TRBD1; abundance: NA; v_gene: TRBV20-1; CDR3aa: CSASTGTGTDTQYF; CDR3nt: TGCAGTGCTAGTACCGGGACAGGCACAGATACGCAGTATTTT
j_gene: TRBJ2-3; d_gene: NA; abundance: NA; v_gene: TRBV3-1/TRBV3-2; CDR3aa: CASSQGPGGTDTQYF; CDR3nt: TGTGCCAGCAGCCAAGGGCCAGGTGGCACAGATACGCAGTATTTT
j_gene: TRBJ1-1; d_gene: NA; abundance: NA; v_gene: TRBV5-1; CDR3aa: CASSLEGGRMNTEAFF; CDR3nt: TGCGCCAGCTCACTCGAAGGCGGGAGGATGAACACTGAAGCTTTCTTT
j_gene: TRBJ1-5; d_gene: NA; abundance: NA; v_gene: TRBV19; CDR3aa: CASSILAGRQPQHF; CDR3nt: TGTGCCAGTAGTATTCTGGCAGGGCGGCAGCCCCAGCATTTT
j_gene: TRBJ1-2; d_gene: TRBD1; abundance: NA; v_gene: TRBV7-3; CDR3aa: CASSSGTGGGGYTF; CDR3nt: TGTGCCAGCAGCTCAGGGACAGGGGGCGGTGGCTACACCTTC
j_gene: TRBJ2-2; d_gene: NA; abundance: NA; v_gene: TRBV7-6; CDR3aa: CASSEYGTPDTGELFF; CDR3nt: TGTGCCAGCAGCGAGTACGGGACTCCCGACACCGGGGAGCTGTTTTTT
j_gene: TRBJ2-5; d_gene: TRBD1; abundance: NA; v_gene: TRBV3-1/TRBV3-2; CDR3aa: CASSRDRTDQETQYF; CDR3nt: TGTGCCAGCAGCCGGGACAGGACGGACCAAGAGACCCAGTACTTC
j_gene: TRBJ2-2; d_gene: TRBD2; abundance: few; v_gene: TRBV11-2; CDR3aa: CATQRGGYTGELFF; CDR3nt: TGTGCCACCCAGCGGGGGGGCTACACCGGGGAGCTGTTTTTT
j_gene: TRBJ2-4; d_gene: TRBD1; abundance: NA; v_gene: TRBV7-9; CDR3aa: CASSSGGRGAKNIQYF; CDR3nt: TGTGCCAGCAGCTCAGGGGGCCGGGGGGCCAAAAACATTCAGTACTTC
j_gene: TRBJ2-2; d_gene: NA; abundance: NA; v_gene: TRBV18; CDR3aa: CASSPRTLNTGELFF; CDR3nt: TGTGCCAGCTCACCCCGGACACTGAACACCGGGGAGCTGTTTTTT
j_gene: TRBJ1-5; d_gene: NA; abundance: NA; v_gene: TRBV6-9; CDR3aa: CASSHSGGPGNQPQHF; CDR3nt: TGTGCCAGCAGTCACTCGGGGGGCCCGGGCAATCAGCCCCAGCATTTT
j_gene: TRBJ2-1; d_gene: TRBD1; abundance: few; v_gene: TRBV24-1; CDR3aa: CATSDVIDRGSSYNEQFF; CDR3nt: TGTGCCACCAGTGATGTAATAGACAGGGGCAGCTCCTACAATGAGCAGTTCTTC
j_gene: TRBJ2-7; d_gene: NA; abundance: NA; v_gene: TRBV14; CDR3aa: CASSQGGRRRSAYEQYF; CDR3nt: TGTGCCAGCAGCCAAGGGGGGCGCCGGAGATCCGCCTACGAGCAGTACTTC
j_gene: TRBJ1-1; d_gene: NA; abundance: once; v_gene: TRBV18; CDR3aa: CASFFTAVNTEAFF; CDR3nt: TGTGCCAGCTTTTTTACGGCGGTGAACACTGAAGCTTTCTTT
j_gene: TRBJ2-1; d_gene: TRBD1; abundance: NA; v_gene: TRBV5-6; CDR3aa: CASSSGQGPYNEQFF; CDR3nt: TGTGCCAGCAGCTCTGGACAGGGCCCCTACAATGAGCAGTTCTTC
j_gene: TRBJ1-4; d_gene: NA; abundance: NA; v_gene: TRBV6-2/TRBV6-3; CDR3aa: CASSRPQDNEKLFF; CDR3nt: TGTGCCAGCAGCCGGCCCCAGGATAATGAAAAACTGTTTTTT
j_gene: TRBJ1-2; d_gene: NA; abundance: NA; v_gene: TRBV4-3; CDR3aa: CASSQDWRQMKLYGYTF; CDR3nt: TGCGCCAGCAGCCAAGATTGGCGGCAGATGAAACTCTATGGCTACACCTTC
j_gene: TRBJ1-1; d_gene: NA; abundance: NA; v_gene: TRBV6-6; CDR3aa: CASKSPGGTEAFF; CDR3nt: TGTGCCAGCAAGTCCCCGGGGGGCACTGAAGCTTTCTTT
j_gene: TRBJ1-2; d_gene: TRBD1; abundance: NA; v_gene: TRBV3-1/TRBV3-2; CDR3aa: CASSHIAGGANYGYTF; CDR3nt: TGTGCCAGCAGCCACATAGCAGGGGGCGCCAACTATGGCTACACCTTC
j_gene: TRBJ1-1; d_gene: NA; abundance: NA; v_gene: TRBV6-4; CDR3aa: CASSATLNTEAFF; CDR3nt: TGTGCCAGCAGTGCTACGCTTAACACTGAAGCTTTCTTT
j_gene: TRBJ1-3; d_gene: NA; abundance: few; v_gene: TRBV5-6; CDR3aa: CASSSTDSFSGNTIYF; CDR3nt: TGTGCCAGCAGCTCCACGGACTCATTCTCTGGAAACACCATATATTTT
j_gene: TRBJ2-5; d_gene: NA; abundance: NA; v_gene: TRBV25-1; CDR3aa: CASSELDFRGTQYF; CDR3nt: TGTGCCAGCAGTGAATTGGACTTTCGAGGGACCCAGTACTTC
j_gene: TRBJ2-3; d_gene: TRBD2; abundance: NA; v_gene: TRBV5-4; CDR3aa: CASSSSGGAADTQYF; CDR3nt: TGTGCCAGCAGCAGTAGCGGGGGGGCCGCAGATACGCAGTATTTT
j_gene: TRBJ2-5; d_gene: TRBD1; abundance: NA; v_gene: TRBV4-2; CDR3aa: CASSLTGTQETQYF; CDR3nt: TGTGCCAGCAGCCTGACAGGGACCCAAGAGACCCAGTACTTC
j_gene: TRBJ2-7; d_gene: NA; abundance: NA; v_gene: TRBV2; CDR3aa: CASRQVPHEQYF; CDR3nt: TGTGCCAGCCGACAGGTCCCCCACGAGCAGTACTTC
j_gene: TRBJ1-2; d_gene: TRBD1; abundance: NA; v_gene: TRBV6-1; CDR3aa: CASSHRQGGYTF; CDR3nt: TGTGCCAGCAGTCATCGACAGGGGGGCTACACCTTC
j_gene: TRBJ1-2; d_gene: NA; abundance: NA; v_gene: TRBV5-1; CDR3aa: CASSLGGQSNYGYTF; CDR3nt: TGCGCCAGCAGCTTGGGCGGACAGTCTAACTATGGCTACACCTTC
j_gene: TRBJ2-1; d_gene: TRBD2; abundance: NA; v_gene: TRBV18; CDR3aa: CASSPKEVAGGSPYNEQFF; CDR3nt: TGTGCCAGCTCACCTAAAGAAGTAGCGGGGGGCTCCCCCTACAATGAGCAGTTCTTC
j_gene: TRBJ1-1; d_gene: NA; abundance: NA; v_gene: TRBV6-5; CDR3aa: CASSYSQGTEAFF; CDR3nt: TGTGCCAGCAGTTACTCTCAGGGGACTGAAGCTTTCTTT
j_gene: TRBJ2-5; d_gene: TRBD2; abundance: NA; v_gene: TRBV11-3; CDR3aa: CASSFGTSGQETQYF; CDR3nt: TGTGCCAGCAGCTTTGGGACTAGCGGGCAAGAGACCCAGTACTTC
j_gene: TRBJ1-1; d_gene: TRBD1; abundance: once; v_gene: TRBV10-3; CDR3aa: CAARSGGADYEAFF; CDR3nt: TGTGCCGCACGATCAGGGGGCGCCGATTATGAAGCTTTCTTT
j_gene: TRBJ1-2; d_gene: NA; abundance: NA; v_gene: TRBV5-1; CDR3aa: CASSLDRDGYTF; CDR3nt: TGCGCCAGCAGCTTGGACAGGGACGGCTACACCTTC
j_gene: TRBJ2-1; d_gene: NA; abundance: NA; v_gene: TRBV7-8; CDR3aa: CASSRNLDNEQFF; CDR3nt: TGTGCCAGCAGCCGGAACTTGGACAATGAGCAGTTCTTC
j_gene: TRBJ1-5; d_gene: TRBD1; abundance: NA; v_gene: TRBV19; CDR3aa: CASSPSPDRQPQHF; CDR3nt: TGTGCCAGTAGTCCAAGTCCGGACAGGCAGCCCCAGCATTTT
j_gene: TRBJ1-1; d_gene: NA; abundance: NA; v_gene: TRBV5-4; CDR3aa: CASSMDSEAFF; CDR3nt: TGTGCCAGCAGCATGGACAGTGAAGCTTTCTTT
j_gene: TRBJ2-7; d_gene: NA; abundance: NA; v_gene: TRBV9; CDR3aa: CASSVGHSGQVEGEQYF; CDR3nt: TGTGCCAGCAGCGTAGGTCATTCGGGCCAAGTAGAGGGAGAGCAGTACTTC
j_gene: TRBJ1-1; d_gene: NA; abundance: NA; v_gene: TRBV3-1/TRBV3-2; CDR3aa: CASSRNRATGPFF; CDR3nt: TGTGCCAGCAGCCGCAACAGGGCAACGGGACCTTTCTTT
j_gene: TRBJ1-1; d_gene: NA; abundance: NA; v_gene: TRBV7-8; CDR3aa: CASSLLKGDTEAFF; CDR3nt: TGTGCCAGCAGCTTATTGAAGGGGGACACTGAAGCTTTCTTT
j_gene: TRBJ2-3; d_gene: NA; abundance: NA; v_gene: TRBV7-8; CDR3aa: CASRSYSWAGNADTQYF; CDR3nt: TGTGCCAGCAGATCCTACTCCTGGGCAGGGAACGCAGATACGCAGTATTTT
j_gene: TRBJ2-5; d_gene: TRBD1; abundance: NA; v_gene: TRBV4-1; CDR3aa: CASSQGTGGAETQYF; CDR3nt: TGCGCCAGCAGCCAAGGGACAGGGGGCGCGGAGACCCAGTACTTC
j_gene: TRBJ2-3; d_gene: NA; abundance: once; v_gene: TRBV5-6; CDR3aa: CASSLYTDTQYF; CDR3nt: TGTGCCAGCAGCCTGTACACAGATACGCAGTATTTT
j_gene: TRBJ1-1; d_gene: TRBD1; abundance: NA; v_gene: TRBV7-9; CDR3aa: CASSKRQGNEAFF; CDR3nt: TGTGCCAGCAGCAAACGACAGGGCAATGAAGCTTTCTTT
j_gene: TRBJ2-2; d_gene: TRBD2; abundance: once; v_gene: TRBV7-2; CDR3aa: CAGHSGGAGELFF; CDR3nt: TGTGCCGGACATAGCGGGGGGGCCGGGGAGCTGTTTTTT
j_gene: TRBJ2-3; d_gene: TRBD2; abundance: NA; v_gene: TRBV9; CDR3aa: CASSAVPLAGGLDTQYF; CDR3nt: TGTGCCAGCAGCGCCGTGCCGCTAGCGGGGGGGCTAGATACGCAGTATTTT
j_gene: TRBJ1-2; d_gene: NA; abundance: NA; v_gene: TRBV7-8; CDR3aa: CASSLEGQGSGGYTF; CDR3nt: TGTGCCAGCAGCTTAGAGGGCCAGGGGTCGGGTGGCTACACCTTC
j_gene: TRBJ1-1; d_gene: TRBD1; abundance: NA; v_gene: TRBV6-4; CDR3aa: CASSMTGSTEAFF; CDR3nt: TGTGCCAGCAGCATGACAGGGAGCACTGAAGCTTTCTTT
j_gene: TRBJ2-2; d_gene: TRBD2; abundance: NA; v_gene: TRBV19; CDR3aa: CASSVLAAAGELFF; CDR3nt: TGTGCCAGTAGTGTACTAGCGGCGGCCGGGGAGCTGTTTTTT
j_gene: TRBJ1-3; d_gene: NA; abundance: NA; v_gene: TRBV30; CDR3aa: CAWSVGRLFSGNTIYF; CDR3nt: TGTGCCTGGAGTGTGGGGAGACTGTTCTCTGGAAACACCATATATTTT